A single TCR beta chain is shown here with its context. What it binds is unknown. One end of the junction varies from germline; a read error may be responsible. The whole isolated RNA underwent reverse transcription, so sequencing captured expressed TCRB transcripts. TCRdb keeps only in-frame clones here, not all; method: immunoSEQ multiplex PCR. This sample has 200,000 to 250,000 clones, with about 14% found just once. This entry comes from a study of beta chain features in type 1 diabetes. Whole-study findings and limits: The naive, central memory and Treg TCRB repertoires showed an apparent similarity that was greater among patients than among healthy donors. Any PCR bias toward short templates would affect both groups alike.

Sequencing input: naive CD4+ T cells from blood. This clonotype was sampled from a woman aged 40-49 years in good health.

DNA for the CDR3: TGTGCCATCAGGAGTGACAGCGATTCGCCCCTCCACTTT. It translates to CAIRSDSDSPLHF. The chain carries TRBV10-3 and TRBJ1-6; maybe TRBD1 (5 bases). The CDR3 has 13 residues. CDR1 is ENHRY, CDR2 SYGVKD, per germline.